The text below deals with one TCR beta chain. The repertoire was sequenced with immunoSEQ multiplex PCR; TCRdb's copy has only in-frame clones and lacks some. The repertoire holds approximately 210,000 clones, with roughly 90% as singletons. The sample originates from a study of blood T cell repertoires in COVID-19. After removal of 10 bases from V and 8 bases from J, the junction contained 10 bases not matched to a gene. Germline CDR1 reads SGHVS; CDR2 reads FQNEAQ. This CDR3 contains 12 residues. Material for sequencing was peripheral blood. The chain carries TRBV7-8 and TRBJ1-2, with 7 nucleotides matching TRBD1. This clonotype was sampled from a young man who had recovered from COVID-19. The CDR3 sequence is CATSTGFQGYTF. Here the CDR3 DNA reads TGTGCCACATCGACAGGGTTTCAAGGCTACACCTTC.